What follows describes a single T cell receptor (beta chain). The antigen it recognizes is unknown. Base qualities are missing; no much larger clone stands one base away. Taken from cysteine to phenylalanine, the CDR3 has 18 residues. Kept here is only the CDR3 DNA, which spans 54 bases and is read in frame from base 1. V has 7 bases trimmed and J has 0 bases trimmed; junction bases matching no gene number 10. Based on the germline V gene, the CDR1 and CDR2 sequences are MNHEY and SVGEGT. Read against the paper, the sample's treatment or condition label means: in vitro stimulation with specific CMV peptide epitopes to enrich CMV-specific T cells. Data came from an Illumina HiSeq 1500. The public reads were quality trimmed at Q25 with fastp and then assembled into clones with MiXCR by TCRdb, keeping productive beta chains. Identical CDR3 protein sequences are pooled into one entry, listed with their most common genes and DNA. Within this sample are a few hundred thousand distinct CDR3 sequences, with roughly 34% of them counted one time only. The ten largest clones capture roughly 14% of the sample.

These data originate in a study of T cell repertoires in cytomegalovirus infection (dated by TCRdb to between 2017 and 2020). As for the study more broadly: The peptide stimulations were aimed at well-studied HLA-B-restricted epitopes as well as recently identified HLA-C-restricted CMV epitopes, whose presentation resists viral immunomodulation. Because public TCR beta signatures pointed to carriage of CMV infection together with the matching HLA type, the HLA type of each donor mattered for the analysis. Study-level results and caveats: In the ex vivo response, HLA-C-restricted CMV-specific TCR beta clonotypes were dominant, and in two of eight donors the single most frequent clonotype came from this HLA-C-restricted group. In both this cohort and an independent cohort of 352 donors, the cumulative frequency of public TCR beta family members distinguished carriers of CMV infection plus the relevant HLA type.

The chain links TRBV6-2 or TRBV6-3 with TRBJ2-6; TRBD1 matches 9 bases in the middle. This TCR was sampled from a human donor in good health (CMV status not recorded). Some clones in this sample may be carry-over from other donors' samples. Sample: cultured PBMCs, taken from culture after CMV antigen stimulation. The DNA sequence follows: TGTGCCAGCAAGGGGGACAGGGTCCCTCTCTCTGGGGCCAACGTCCTGACTTTC. This gives the protein CASKGDRVPLSGANVLTF.